The 8 T cell receptor beta chains below come from one sample, sequenced in a study of CD8+CD57+ T cells in acquired aplastic anemia. TCR beta VDJ and CDR3 were profiled, and genomic DNA was the template. MiXCR, run by TCRdb on the reads, gives a single entry per CDR3 protein. The table shows about 180,000 distinct CDR3 sequences, with 35% to 50% occurring only once. The sequenced material came from sorted CD4+, CD8+, or CD8+CD57+ T cells (not recorded which) from PBMCs. These receptors all stem from a human donor in good health.

This clonotype was seen a handful of times. The chain recombines TRBV28 with TRBJ2-3, with 7 bases matching TRBD2. CDR3 size: 16 residues. With 5 bases clipped from V and 1 base from J, the junction kept 9 bases outside the gene matches. Germline V lookup: CDR1 MDHEN, CDR2 SYDVKM. CDR3 bases: TGTGCCAGCAGTCCCGCGGGAGAGAGCGGCACAGATACGCAGTATTTT. Translating gives CASSPAGESGTDTQYF.

This clonotype was counted many times. The V and J genes are TRBV20-1 and TRBJ1-2, with 8 bases matching TRBD1. The CDR3 runs to 14 residues. V lost 7 bases, J lost 6 bases, and 13 bases stayed unmatched. CDR1 and CDR2 from the germline V gene are DFQATT and SNEGSKA (reference sequence). The CDR3 nucleotides read TGCAGTGTCCCAGCCGCGGACAGGGTCAATGGCTACACCTTC. Translated, it gives CSVPAADRVNGYTF.

Comments on this clonotype: Being one base from a much bigger clone, this may be a read error. The V gene is TRBV6-5, the J gene TRBJ2-2; weak D call: TRBD2 (6 bases). This CDR3 is 14 amino acids long. Per germline, CDR1 MNHEY and CDR2 SVGAGI. V was cut by 0 bases and J by 14 bases, with 16 bases left in between. The CDR3 DNA reads as TGTGCCAGCAGTTACTCGATGGTGGGGGGAAGCCTGTTTTTT. It translates to CASSYSMVGGSLFF.

About this clonotype: A much larger clone sits a single nucleotide away, making a read error possible. The V and J genes are TRBV5-1 and TRBJ2-7; tentative D call: TRBD1 (5 bases). Germline V CDR1 and CDR2: SGHRS, YFSETQ. The CDR3 is 15 amino acids. DNA of the CDR3: TGCGCCAGCAGCTTGGATCCAGGGTCTCAAGAGACCCAGCACTTC. It is translated as CASSLDPGSQETQHF.

This clonotype came up many times. V is TRBV29-1 and J is TRBJ2-5, with 7 bases identical to TRBD1. The germline V gene encodes CDR1 SQVTM and CDR2 ANQGSEA. Germline trimming cut 2 bases from V and 5 bases from J; bases unmatched to any gene: 5. The CDR3 spans 13 residues. For the CDR3, the DNA is TGCAGCGTTGAAAGGGGGCTGGGGGAGACCCAGTACTTC. As protein: CSVERGLGETQYF.

This clonotype occurred many times. This chain uses TRBV20-1 with TRBJ1-5; TRBD1 matches at 7 bases. CDR3 length: 16 amino acids. Germline V gives CDR1 DFQATT, CDR2 SNEGSKA (reference sequence). J lost 4 bases, V lost 2 bases, and 11 bases had no gene match. The CDR3 sequence: CSARNTGVNRNQPQHF. The CDR3 coding sequence is TGCAGTGCTAGAAACACAGGGGTAAACCGGAATCAGCCCCAGCATTTT.

The chain has TRBV24-1 and TRBJ1-5; a weak D match, TRBD1 (6 bases). V was shortened by 2 bases and J by 5 bases, with 6 bases between the two germline ends. This CDR3 is built from 13 residues. CDR1 and CDR2 (germline): KGHDR, SFDVKD. The CDR3 nucleotides are TGTGCCACCAGTGATTACAGGGATCAGCCCCAGCATTTT. It is translated as CATSDYRDQPQHF.

This clonotype was seen more than once but under ten times. As DNA, the CDR3 is TGTGCCAGCGGTACCCAGTACTTC. This encodes CASGTQYF. The genes are TRBV7-9 and TRBJ2-5; D is uncertain. CDR3 length: 8 residues. CDR1 is SEHNR, CDR2 FQNEAQ, per germline (reference sequence). V lost 8 bases and J 8 bases, leaving 3 bases between the germline ends.